This T cell receptor beta chain derives from a study of cytomegalovirus exposure and HLA in healthy donors. V was trimmed by 4 bases and J by 5 bases, leaving 9 bases between them. The V gene's germline CDR1 is SGHTA and CDR2 FQGNSA. The CDR3 runs 13 residues. Researchers ran the PCR with 60 Vbeta and 13 Jbeta primers. Produced via immunoSEQ multiplex PCR; TCRdb's table is partial and in-frame only. The sample yields around 150,000 clones, about 77% seen once. This clone was seen a handful of times. This receptor was obtained from a woman in her forties in good health and CMV-seropositive. The chain recombines TRBV7-2 with TRBJ2-1; a possible D gene is TRBD2 (5 bases). The sequenced material came from PBMCs. CDR3 sequence reads: CASSWERDNEQFF. DNA of the CDR3: TGTGCCAGCAGCTGGGAGCGTGACAATGAGCAGTTCTTC.